The next 3 T cell receptor beta chains were all read from a single sample in a study of T cells in Graves' hyperthyroidism and ophthalmopathy. Template material for amplifying TCR beta CDR3 regions consisted of RNA transcripts. Using the HTBI primer set, a first-round RT-PCR was run on the TCR CDR3. TCRdb redid the calling of the multiplex PCR reads with MiXCR, one entry per CDR3 protein. Seen here are 690,000 or so distinct CDR3 sequences, around 20% observed once, and the top ten hold about a sixth. Sequenced input: blood. All receptors come from a woman in her forties or fifties with Graves' hyperthyroidism that later progressed to Graves' ophthalmopathy.

CDR3 sequence: CASSHVGPEAFF. The CDR3 DNA sequence: TGCGCCAGCAGCCATGTGGGCCCTGAAGCTTTCTTT. The chain uses TRBV4-1 and TRBJ1-1; no firm D call. This CDR3 is 12 amino acids long. Trimming left V 3 bases short and J 6 bases short, with 8 bases between. Germline V CDR1 and CDR2: MGHRA, YSYEKL.

This clonotype turned up a few times. The chain uses TRBV10-3 and TRBJ2-5; the D gene could be TRBD1 or TRBD2 (5 bases each). This CDR3 is 15 amino acids long. The V end lost 1 base, the J end lost 0 bases, and 9 bases lay between the germline ends. CDR1 is ENHRY, CDR2 SYGVKD, per germline. CDR3 DNA: TGTGCCATCAGTGAGTGGGGGAACGACCAAGAGACCCAGTACTTC. The encoded protein is CAISEWGNDQETQYF.

This clonotype was counted a few times. The chain has TRBV27 and TRBJ1-6; no clear D gene. The CDR3 is made up of 17 amino acids. Looked up from germline, CDR1 is MNHEY and CDR2 is SMNVEV (reference sequence). Trimming took off 3 bases at V and 9 bases at J, with 21 bases between the two ends. In nucleotides, the CDR3 is TGTGCCAGCAGTTTGCTTTTTGAGAATCGGTGGAGTTCACCCCTCCACTTT. Protein product: CASSLLFENRWSSPLHF.